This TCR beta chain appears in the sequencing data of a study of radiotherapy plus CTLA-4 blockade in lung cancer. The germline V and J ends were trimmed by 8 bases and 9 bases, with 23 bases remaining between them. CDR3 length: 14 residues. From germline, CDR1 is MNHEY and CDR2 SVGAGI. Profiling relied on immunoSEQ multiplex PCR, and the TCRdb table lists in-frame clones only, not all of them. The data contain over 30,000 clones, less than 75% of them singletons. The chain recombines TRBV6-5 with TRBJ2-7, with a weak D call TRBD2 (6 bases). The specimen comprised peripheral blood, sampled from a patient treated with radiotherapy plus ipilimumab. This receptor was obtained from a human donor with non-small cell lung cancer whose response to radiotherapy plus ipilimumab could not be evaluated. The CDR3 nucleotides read TGTGCCAGCGCCGATGGAGGGACTCTTACGGGGCAGTACTTC. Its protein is CASADGGTLTGQYF.